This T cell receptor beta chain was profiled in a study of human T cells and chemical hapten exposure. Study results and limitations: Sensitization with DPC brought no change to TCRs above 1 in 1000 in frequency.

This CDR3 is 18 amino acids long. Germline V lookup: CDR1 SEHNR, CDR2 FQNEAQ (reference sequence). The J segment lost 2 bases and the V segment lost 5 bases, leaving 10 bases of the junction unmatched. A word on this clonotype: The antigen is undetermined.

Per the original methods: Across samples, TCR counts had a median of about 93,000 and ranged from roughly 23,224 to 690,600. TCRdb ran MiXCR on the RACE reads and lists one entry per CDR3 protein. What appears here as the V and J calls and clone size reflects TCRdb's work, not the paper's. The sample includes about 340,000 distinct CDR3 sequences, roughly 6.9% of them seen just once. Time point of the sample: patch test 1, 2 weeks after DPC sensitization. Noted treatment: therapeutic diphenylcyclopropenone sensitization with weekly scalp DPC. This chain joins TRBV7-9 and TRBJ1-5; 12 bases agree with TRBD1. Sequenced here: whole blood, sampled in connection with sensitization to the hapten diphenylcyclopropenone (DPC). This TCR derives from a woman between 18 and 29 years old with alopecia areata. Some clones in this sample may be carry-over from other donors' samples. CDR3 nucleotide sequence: TGTGCCAGCAGCGCAGGTCCCGGGACAGGGGGCGGCAATCAGCCCCAGCATTTT. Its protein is CASSAGPGTGGGNQPQHF.